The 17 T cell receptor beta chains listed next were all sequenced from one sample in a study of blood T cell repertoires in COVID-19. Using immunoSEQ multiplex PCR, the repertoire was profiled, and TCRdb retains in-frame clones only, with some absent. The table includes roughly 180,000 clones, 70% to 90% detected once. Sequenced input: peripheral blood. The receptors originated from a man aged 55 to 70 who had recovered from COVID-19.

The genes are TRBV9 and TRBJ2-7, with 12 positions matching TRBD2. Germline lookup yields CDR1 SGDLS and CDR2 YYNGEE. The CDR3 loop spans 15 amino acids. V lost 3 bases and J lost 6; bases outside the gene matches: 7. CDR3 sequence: CASSARPLAGGEQYF. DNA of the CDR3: TGTGCCAGCAGCGCCCGGCCACTAGCGGGGGGCGAGCAGTACTTC.

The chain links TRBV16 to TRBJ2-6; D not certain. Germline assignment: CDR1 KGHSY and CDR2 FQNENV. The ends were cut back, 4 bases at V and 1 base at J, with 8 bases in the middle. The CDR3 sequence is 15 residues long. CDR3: CASSPEVSGANVLTF. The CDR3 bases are TGTGCCAGCAGCCCCGAGGTGTCTGGGGCCAACGTCCTGACTTTC.

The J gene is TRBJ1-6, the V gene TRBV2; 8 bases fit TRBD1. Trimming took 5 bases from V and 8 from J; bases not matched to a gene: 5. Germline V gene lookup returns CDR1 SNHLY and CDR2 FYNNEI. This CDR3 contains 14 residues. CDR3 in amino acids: CASSPDRGDSPLHF. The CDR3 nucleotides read TGTGCCAGCAGTCCTGACAGGGGAGATTCACCCCTCCACTTT.

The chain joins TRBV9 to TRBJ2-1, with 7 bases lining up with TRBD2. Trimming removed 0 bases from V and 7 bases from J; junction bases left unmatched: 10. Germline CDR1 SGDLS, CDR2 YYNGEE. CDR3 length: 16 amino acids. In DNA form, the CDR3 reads TGTGCCAGCAGCGTAGTCGTGGGGGGGAGAATGAATGAGCAGTTCTTC. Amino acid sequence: CASSVVVGGRMNEQFF.

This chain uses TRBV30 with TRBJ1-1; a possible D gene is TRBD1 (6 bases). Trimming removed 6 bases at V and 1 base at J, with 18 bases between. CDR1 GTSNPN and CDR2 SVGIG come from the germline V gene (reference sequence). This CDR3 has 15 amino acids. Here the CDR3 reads CACSGGAFGNTEAFF. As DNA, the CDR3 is TGTGCCTGTAGCGGGGGGGCTTTCGGGAACACTGAAGCTTTCTTT.

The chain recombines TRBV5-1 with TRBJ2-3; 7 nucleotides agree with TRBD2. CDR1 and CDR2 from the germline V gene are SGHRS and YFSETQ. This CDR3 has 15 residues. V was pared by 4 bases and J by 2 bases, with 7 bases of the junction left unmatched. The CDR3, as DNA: TGCGCCAGCAGCCCCTCGCGGGGGACCACAGATACGCAGTATTTT. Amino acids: CASSPSRGTTDTQYF.

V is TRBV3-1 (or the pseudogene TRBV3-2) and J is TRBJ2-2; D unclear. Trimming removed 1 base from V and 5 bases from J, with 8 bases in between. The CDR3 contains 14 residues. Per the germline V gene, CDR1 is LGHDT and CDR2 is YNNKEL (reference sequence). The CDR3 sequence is CASSQAARTGELFF. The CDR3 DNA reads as TGTGCCAGCAGCCAAGCGGCGAGGACCGGGGAGCTGTTTTTT.

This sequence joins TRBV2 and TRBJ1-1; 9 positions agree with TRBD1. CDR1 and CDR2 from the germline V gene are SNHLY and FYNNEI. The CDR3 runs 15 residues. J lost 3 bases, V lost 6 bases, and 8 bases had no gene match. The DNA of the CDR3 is TGTGCCAGCAGGGACCCAACAGGGGGCTACACTGAAGCTTTCTTT. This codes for CASRDPTGGYTEAFF.

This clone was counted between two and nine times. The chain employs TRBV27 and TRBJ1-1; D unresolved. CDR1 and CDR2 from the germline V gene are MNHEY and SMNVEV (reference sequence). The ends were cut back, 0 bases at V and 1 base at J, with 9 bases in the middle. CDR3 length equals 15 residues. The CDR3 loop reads CASSLSVYGNTEAFF. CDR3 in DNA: TGTGCCAGCAGTTTATCTGTTTACGGGAACACTGAAGCTTTCTTT.

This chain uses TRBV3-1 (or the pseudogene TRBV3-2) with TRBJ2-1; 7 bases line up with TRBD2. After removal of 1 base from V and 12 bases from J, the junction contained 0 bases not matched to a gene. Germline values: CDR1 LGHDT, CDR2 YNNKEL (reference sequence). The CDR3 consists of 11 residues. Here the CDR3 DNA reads TGTGCCAGCAGCCAAGCGGGGGGGCAGTTCTTC. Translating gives CASSQAGGQFF.

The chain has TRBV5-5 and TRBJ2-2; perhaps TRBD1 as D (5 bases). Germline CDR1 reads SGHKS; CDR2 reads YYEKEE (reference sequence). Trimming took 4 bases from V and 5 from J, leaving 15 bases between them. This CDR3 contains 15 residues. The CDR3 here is CASSLQGIVTGELFF. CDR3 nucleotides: TGTGCCAGCAGCCTTCAGGGAATAGTGACCGGGGAGCTGTTTTTT.

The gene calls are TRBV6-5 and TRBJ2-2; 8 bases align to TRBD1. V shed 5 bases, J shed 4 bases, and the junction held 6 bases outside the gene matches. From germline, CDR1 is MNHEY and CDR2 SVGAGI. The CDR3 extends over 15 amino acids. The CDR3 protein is CASSPTGVLTGELFF. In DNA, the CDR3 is TGTGCCAGCAGTCCGACAGGGGTGCTCACCGGGGAGCTGTTTTTT.

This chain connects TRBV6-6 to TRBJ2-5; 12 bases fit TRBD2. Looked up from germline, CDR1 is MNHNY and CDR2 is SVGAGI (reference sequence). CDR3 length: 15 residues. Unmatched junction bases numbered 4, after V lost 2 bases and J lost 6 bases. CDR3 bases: TGTGCCAGCAGTTACGCGGGACTAGCGGGCCAGACCCAGTACTTC. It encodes CASSYAGLAGQTQYF.

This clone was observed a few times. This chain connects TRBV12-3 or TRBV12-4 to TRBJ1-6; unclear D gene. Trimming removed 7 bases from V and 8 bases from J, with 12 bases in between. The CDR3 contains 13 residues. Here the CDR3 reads CASTFTLDSPLHF. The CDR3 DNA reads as TGTGCCAGCACCTTCACTTTGGATTCACCCCTCCACTTT.

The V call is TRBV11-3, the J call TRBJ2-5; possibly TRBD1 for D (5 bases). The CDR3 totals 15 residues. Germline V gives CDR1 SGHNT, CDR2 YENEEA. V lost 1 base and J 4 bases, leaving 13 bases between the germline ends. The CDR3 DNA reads TGTGCCAGCAGCTTAGGAAGGGGCCGGAGAGAGACCCAGTACTTC. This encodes CASSLGRGRRETQYF.

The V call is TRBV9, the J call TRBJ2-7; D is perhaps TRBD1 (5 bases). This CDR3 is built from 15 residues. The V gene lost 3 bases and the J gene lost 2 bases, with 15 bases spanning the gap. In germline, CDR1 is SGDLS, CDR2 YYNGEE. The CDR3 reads CASSAGQNQAYEQYF. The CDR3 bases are TGTGCCAGCAGCGCCGGACAAAACCAAGCCTACGAGCAGTACTTC.

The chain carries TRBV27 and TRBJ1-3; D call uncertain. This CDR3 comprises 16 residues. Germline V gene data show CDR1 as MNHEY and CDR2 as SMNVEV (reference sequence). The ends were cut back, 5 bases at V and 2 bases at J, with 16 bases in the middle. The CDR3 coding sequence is TGTGCCAGCAGTCCCATCAGACACAGAACTGGAAACACCATATATTTT. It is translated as CASSPIRHRTGNTIYF.